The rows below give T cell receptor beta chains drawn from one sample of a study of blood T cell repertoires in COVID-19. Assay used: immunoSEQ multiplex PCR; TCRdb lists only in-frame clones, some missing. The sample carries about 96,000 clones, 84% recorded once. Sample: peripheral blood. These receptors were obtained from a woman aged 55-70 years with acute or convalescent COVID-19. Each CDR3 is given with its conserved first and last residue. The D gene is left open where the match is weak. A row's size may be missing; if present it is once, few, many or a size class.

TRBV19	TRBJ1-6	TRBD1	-	CASRTGGSYNSPLHF	TGTGCCAGCCGGACAGGGGGCTCCTATAATTCACCCCTCCACTTT
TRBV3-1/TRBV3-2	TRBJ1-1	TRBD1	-	CASSLSTGRLWATEAFF	TGTGCCAGCAGCCTATCGACAGGGCGGTTGTGGGCGACTGAAGCTTTCTTT
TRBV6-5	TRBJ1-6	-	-	CASSYSISRRDSPLHF	TGTGCCAGCAGTTACTCGATCTCCAGGAGGGATTCACCCCTCCACTTT
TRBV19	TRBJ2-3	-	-	CASSINKGGHTQYF	TGTGCCAGTAGTATAAACAAAGGGGGTCATACGCAGTATTTT
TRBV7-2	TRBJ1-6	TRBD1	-	CASSPGQVLNSPLHF	TGTGCCAGCAGCCCGGGACAGGTCCTTAATTCACCCCTCCACTTT
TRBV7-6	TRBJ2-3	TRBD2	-	CASSLRRGFTDTQYF	TGTGCCAGCAGCTTAAGGCGGGGGTTCACAGATACGCAGTATTTT
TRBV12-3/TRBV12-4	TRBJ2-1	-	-	CASSPAEWNEQFF	TGTGCCAGCAGTCCCGCAGAATGGAATGAGCAGTTCTTC
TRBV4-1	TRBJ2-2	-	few	CASSPYTGTTGELFF	TGCGCCAGCAGCCCCTATACAGGTACAACCGGGGAGCTGTTTTTT
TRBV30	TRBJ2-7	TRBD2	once	CAWSNERGGQYEQYF	TGTGCCTGGAGTAACGAGCGGGGGGGCCAATACGAGCAGTACTTC
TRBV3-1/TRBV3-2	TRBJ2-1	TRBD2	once	CASSQDILAGVYNEQFF	TGTGCCAGCAGCCAAGATATACTAGCGGGGGTCTACAATGAGCAGTTCTTC
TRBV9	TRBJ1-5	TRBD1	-	CASSGGTGVGNQPQHF	TGTGCCAGCAGCGGCGGGACAGGGGTCGGCAATCAGCCCCAGCATTTT
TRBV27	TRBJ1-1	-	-	CASSLSVAVSTEAFF	TGTGCCAGCAGTTTATCAGTCGCGGTATCCACTGAAGCTTTCTTT
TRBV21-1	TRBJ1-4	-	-	CASSKGLTGGEVANEKLFF	TGTGCCAGCAGCAAAGGACTGACAGGGGGCGAGGTTGCTAATGAAAAACTGTTTTTT
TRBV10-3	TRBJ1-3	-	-	CATNPASRGFLSGNTIYF	TGTGCCACCAACCCGGCCTCTCGCGGGTTCCTCTCTGGAAACACCATATATTTT
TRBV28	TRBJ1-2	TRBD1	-	CASSLSATGGSYGYTF	TGTGCCAGCAGTTTATCCGCGACAGGGGGCTCCTATGGCTACACCTTC
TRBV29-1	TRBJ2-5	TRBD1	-	CSVDRDRGRETQYF	TGCAGCGTTGACCGGGACAGGGGGCGAGAGACCCAGTACTTC
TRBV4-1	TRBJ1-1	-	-	CASSRGSTAEAFF	TGCGCCAGCAGCCGGGGCAGTACCGCTGAAGCTTTCTTT
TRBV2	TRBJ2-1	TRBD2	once	CASSDGSGGVPEQFF	TGTGCCAGCAGTGATGGAAGCGGGGGGGTCCCTGAGCAGTTCTTC
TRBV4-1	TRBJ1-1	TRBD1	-	CASSRGQGTEAFF	TGCGCCAGCAGCCGGGGACAGGGAACTGAAGCTTTCTTT
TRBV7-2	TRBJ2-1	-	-	CASSNTAGRGNEQFF	TGTGCCAGCAGCAACACGGCCGGGCGGGGTAATGAGCAGTTCTTC
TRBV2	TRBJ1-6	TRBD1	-	CASTERGQGNNSPLHF	TGTGCCAGCACCGAGAGGGGACAGGGAAATAATTCACCCCTCCACTTT
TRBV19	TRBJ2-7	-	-	CASSPNPGLRYEQYF	TGTGCCAGTAGTCCAAACCCGGGTCTCAGATACGAGCAGTACTTC
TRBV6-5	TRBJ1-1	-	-	CASSYTTTGHTEAFF	TGTGCCAGCAGTTACACCACGACAGGTCACACTGAAGCTTTCTTT
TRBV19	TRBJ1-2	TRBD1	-	CATDREHRGYGYTF	TGTGCCACCGACAGGGAGCATCGTGGCTATGGCTACACCTTC
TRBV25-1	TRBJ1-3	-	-	CASEGIGGNTIYF	TGTGCCAGCGAGGGCATCGGTGGAAACACCATATATTTT
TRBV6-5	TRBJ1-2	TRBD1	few	CASSLQGNGYTF	TGTGCCAGCAGTCTACAGGGGAATGGCTACACCTTC
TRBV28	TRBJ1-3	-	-	CASSFARNTIYF	TGTGCCAGCAGTTTTGCGAGAAACACCATATATTTT
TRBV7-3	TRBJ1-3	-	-	CASSLSPGVGNTIYF	TGTGCCAGCAGCTTATCGCCAGGGGTAGGAAACACCATATATTTT
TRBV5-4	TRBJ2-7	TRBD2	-	CASSFGGGAYEQYF	TGTGCCAGCAGCTTTGGCGGGGGGGCTTACGAGCAGTACTTC
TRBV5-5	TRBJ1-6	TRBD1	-	CASSPRQGPRANSPLHF	TGTGCCAGCAGCCCCAGACAGGGCCCCCGGGCTAATTCACCCCTCCACTTT
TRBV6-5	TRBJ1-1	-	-	CASIQALNTEAFF	TGTGCCAGCATCCAGGCCTTGAACACTGAAGCTTTCTTT
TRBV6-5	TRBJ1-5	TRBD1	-	CASSLLQGDQPQHF	TGTGCCAGCAGTCTCTTGCAGGGGGATCAGCCCCAGCATTTT
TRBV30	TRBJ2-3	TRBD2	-	CAWYRPSGGYGTDTQYF	TGTGCCTGGTATCGGCCTAGCGGGGGGTATGGCACAGATACGCAGTATTTT
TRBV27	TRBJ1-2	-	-	CASRGLRGAVGYTF	TGTGCCAGCAGGGGCCTCAGGGGAGCAGTTGGCTACACCTTC
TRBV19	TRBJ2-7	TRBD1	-	CASSPYRDSNEQYF	TGTGCCAGTAGTCCATACCGGGACAGTAACGAGCAGTACTTC
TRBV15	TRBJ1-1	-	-	CATSRERLTNTEAFF	TGTGCCACCAGCAGAGAAAGACTGACGAACACTGAAGCTTTCTTT
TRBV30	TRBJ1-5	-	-	CAWSVRGDYQPQHF	TGTGCCTGGAGTGTACGAGGGGACTATCAGCCCCAGCATTTT
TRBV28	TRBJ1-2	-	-	CASSPGQGNYGYTF	TGTGCCAGCAGCCCTGGCCAGGGCAACTATGGCTACACCTTC
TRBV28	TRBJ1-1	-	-	CASSQRQTTLNGAFF	TGTGCCAGCAGCCAGAGACAGACAACACTGAATGGAGCTTTCTTT
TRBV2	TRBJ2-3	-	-	CASSVSTDTQYF	TGTGCCAGTAGCGTGAGCACAGATACGCAGTATTTT
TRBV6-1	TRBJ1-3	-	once	CASSETTLLYSGNTIYF	TGTGCCAGCAGTGAAACCACTCTCCTCTACTCTGGAAACACCATATATTTT
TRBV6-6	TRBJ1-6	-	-	CASSPTPNSPLHF	TGTGCCAGCAGTCCGACACCTAATTCACCCCTCCACTTT
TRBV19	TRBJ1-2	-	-	CASSPRGRGNYGYTF	TGTGCCAGTAGTCCCCGGGGGAGGGGAAACTATGGCTACACCTTC
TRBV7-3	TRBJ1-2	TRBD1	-	CASSNGQGFSYTF	TGTGCCAGCAGCAACGGACAGGGTTTTAGCTACACCTTC
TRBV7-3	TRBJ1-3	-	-	CARGESKRNTIYF	TGTGCCCGGGGGGAAAGCAAACGAAACACCATATATTTT
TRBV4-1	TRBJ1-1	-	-	CASSQGQGLNTEAFF	TGCGCCAGCAGCCAAGGGCAGGGCCTCAACACTGAAGCTTTCTTT
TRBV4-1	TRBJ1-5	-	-	CASSPISGDQPQHF	TGCGCCAGCAGCCCGATATCAGGGGATCAGCCCCAGCATTTT
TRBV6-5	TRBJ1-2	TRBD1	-	CASGRTGSYGYTF	TGTGCCAGCGGGAGGACAGGATCCTATGGCTACACCTTC
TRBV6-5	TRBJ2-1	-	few	CASRLSIAPYNEQFF	TGTGCCAGCAGACTCTCGATTGCCCCCTACAATGAGCAGTTCTTC
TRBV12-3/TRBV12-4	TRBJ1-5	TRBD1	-	CATRGQGNQPQHF	TGTGCCACTAGGGGGCAGGGTAATCAGCCCCAGCATTTT
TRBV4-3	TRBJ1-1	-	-	CASSQESPDAGNAEAFF	TGCGCCAGCAGCCAAGAAAGCCCCGACGCAGGGAATGCTGAAGCTTTCTTT
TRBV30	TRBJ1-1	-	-	CAWSPLGVGNTEAFF	TGTGCCTGGAGTCCCCTCGGGGTTGGGAACACTGAAGCTTTCTTT
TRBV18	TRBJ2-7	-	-	CASSLAEGAEQYF	TGTGCCAGCTCCCTCGCGGAGGGCGCCGAGCAGTACTTC